The 32 T cell receptor beta chains reported below all come from one sample, sequenced in a study of blood T cells in healthy people across ages. Combining a sample-barcoded 5' primer with a J-beta primer mix, a second PCR ran for roughly 6 to 12 cycles. In TCRdb, the 5' RACE reads were re-called with MiXCR into one record per CDR3 protein. The sample has fewer than 750,000 distinct CDR3 sequences; around 48% are singletons. The sample comprised blood. All receptors derive from a man older than 75 in good health.

This rearrangement joins TRBV7-2 to TRBJ2-6; possibly TRBD2 for D (5 bases). V shed 4 bases and J shed 2 bases, with 15 bases lying between them. The germline V gene has CDR1 SGHTA and CDR2 FQGNSA. The CDR3 is 17 amino acids. The CDR3 reads CASSSRGGITGANVLTF. The CDR3 DNA follows: TGTGCCAGCAGCTCGCGAGGAGGCATCACTGGGGCCAACGTCCTGACTTTC.

A word on this clonotype: This may stem from a read error, because a much larger clone lies one nucleotide away. This chain uses TRBV7-6 with TRBJ2-5; possibly TRBD2 for D (5 bases). Trimming removed 0 bases from V and 11 bases from J, with 16 bases in between. Germline CDR1 reads SGHVS; CDR2 reads FNYEAQ. The CDR3 runs to 14 residues. The CDR3 is CASSLAHSDNEQYF. The CDR3 coding sequence is TGTGCCAGCAGCTTAGCGCATAGCGACAATGAGCAGTACTTC.

This clonotype was seen a few times. The J gene is TRBJ2-6, the V gene TRBV7-2; D unresolved. Germline assignment: CDR1 SGHTA and CDR2 FQGNSA. This CDR3 comprises 18 residues. Trimming removed 2 bases from V and 0 bases from J, with 14 bases in between. CDR3 nucleotides: TGTGCCAGCAGCTTATTTGTCATCCATAACTCTGGGGCCAACGTCCTGACTTTC. It specifies CASSLFVIHNSGANVLTF.

In regard to this clonotype: An end of the junction differs from the germline gene, which may be a read error. The CDR3 bases are TGCGCCAGCAGAGACAGGGCAGTCTACGGGGCCAACGTCCTGACTTTC. Protein sequence: CASRDRAVYGANVLTF. This sequence joins TRBV6-2 or TRBV6-3 and TRBJ2-6; 7 nucleotides line up with TRBD1. Germline-derived CDR1 and CDR2 are MNHEY and SVGEGT. The CDR3 is made up of 16 amino acids.

This clonotype has only a few counts. The genes are TRBV24-1 and TRBJ2-1; no clear D. Germline CDR1 and CDR2: KGHDR and SFDVKD. The V end lost 3 bases, the J end lost 0 bases, and 17 bases lay between the germline ends. The CDR3 is made up of 18 amino acids. CDR3 amino acids: CATSDQKTDRNSYNEQFF. DNA of the CDR3: TGTGCCACCAGTGATCAGAAGACGGATCGCAACTCCTACAATGAGCAGTTCTTC.

The genes are TRBV12-3 or TRBV12-4 and TRBJ2-3; perhaps TRBD2 as D (5 bases). The CDR3 spans 13 residues. The V end was cut by 6 bases, the J end by 13 bases, with 20 bases between. The CDR3 loop reads CASRRDYANVEYF. CDR3 nucleotides: TGTGCCAGCAGGAGAGACTACGCCAATGTCGAGTATTTT.

The V and J genes are TRBV11-2 and TRBJ1-2; D gene unclear. The V end lost 5 bases, the J end lost 3 bases, and 16 bases lay between the germline ends. The CDR3 has 15 residues. Germline CDR1 is SGHAT and CDR2 is FQNNGV. In nucleotides, the CDR3 is TGTGCCAGCAGCCACGACTCATCCCGCGACTATGGCTACACCTTC. It encodes CASSHDSSRDYGYTF.

This clonotype appeared a few times. The V call is TRBV6-5, the J call TRBJ1-2; the D gene is possibly TRBD1 (6 bases). The ends were cut back, 6 bases at V and 0 bases at J, with 17 bases in the middle. The CDR3 is 16 amino acids. The germline V gene encodes CDR1 MNHEY and CDR2 SVGAGI. The CDR3 region has the DNA TGTGCCAGCAGGGGTTGGGGGGCTGGGGCTAACTATGGCTACACCTTC. It specifies CASRGWGAGANYGYTF.

The DNA for the CDR3 is TGTGCCAGCAGTTTCCCCGGGGCGGGGGGCCGCAATGAGCAGTTCTTC. This encodes CASSFPGAGGRNEQFF. V and J are TRBV28 and TRBJ2-1; the match to TRBD2 covers 8 bases. The germline gives CDR1 MDHEN, CDR2 SYDVKM. V shed 3 bases and J 6 bases; nucleotides not matched to a gene: 10. This CDR3 spans 16 amino acids.

The V call is TRBV20-1, the J call TRBJ2-1; 8 bases are a match to TRBD2. V shed 5 bases and J 5 bases; nucleotides not matched to a gene: 11. The CDR3 is made up of 15 amino acids. Per germline, CDR1 DFQATT and CDR2 SNEGSKA (reference sequence). CDR3 coding DNA: TGCAGTGCTGAGGACGGGGGGGGATCCCACAATGAGCAGTTCTTC. Residues: CSAEDGGGSHNEQFF.

The chain recombines TRBV20-1 with TRBJ2-1; 9 bases fit TRBD2. V was clipped by 6 bases and J by 7 bases; unmatched bases: 7. The germline gives CDR1 DFQATT, CDR2 SNEGSKA (reference sequence). The CDR3 length is 13 residues. CDR3 sequence (DNA): TGCAGTGCACCCGAAAGCGGGGGGAATGAGCAGTTCTTC. Its translation is CSAPESGGNEQFF.

The chain couples TRBV12-3 or TRBV12-4 to TRBJ2-1; D tentatively reads TRBD1 or TRBD2 (6 bases each). V was pared by 6 bases and J by 2 bases, with 14 bases between. The CDR3 extends over 15 amino acids. The CDR3, as DNA: TGTGCCAGCAGCATAGATGGGGGGCCCTACAATGAGCAGTTCTTC. Amino acids: CASSIDGGPYNEQFF.

This clonotype was detected once. CDR3 region: CASSLWGQGYEQYF. In nucleotides, the CDR3 is TGTGCCAGCAGTTTATGGGGACAGGGGTACGAGCAGTACTTC. This rearrangement joins TRBV28 to TRBJ2-7; TRBD1 aligns across 10 bases. The ends lost 0 bases at V and 4 bases at J; junction bases unmatched: 0. Looked up from germline, CDR1 is MDHEN and CDR2 is SYDVKM. The CDR3 has 14 residues.

This clonotype was counted a few times. This sequence joins TRBV18 and TRBJ2-3, with unresolved D. The CDR3 loop spans 16 amino acids. Trimming shortened V by 4 bases and J by 4 bases, and 18 bases separated the two germline ends. Germline V gene sequence: CDR1 KGHSH, CDR2 LQKENI. DNA of the CDR3: TGTGCCAGCTCACTATTTGGGGATAGTCCAGCAGATACGCAGTATTTT. Translation: CASSLFGDSPADTQYF.

This chain connects TRBV2 to TRBJ1-4; D is unclear. V dropped 6 bases and J dropped 3 bases, with 11 bases sitting between them. The CDR3 runs to 14 residues. Germline assignment: CDR1 SNHLY and CDR2 FYNNEI. This CDR3 is CASSGHGSNEKLFF. For the CDR3, the DNA is TGTGCCAGCAGCGGGCACGGATCTAATGAAAAACTGTTTTTT.

The V and J genes are TRBV14 and TRBJ2-6; D unclear. The CDR3 is 13 amino acids. Looked up from germline, CDR1 is SGHDN and CDR2 is FVKESK. V dropped 2 bases and J dropped 2 bases, with 1 base sitting between them. The CDR3 loop reads CASSQPGANVLTF. DNA of the CDR3: TGTGCCAGCAGCCAACCTGGGGCCAACGTCCTGACTTTC.

This clonotype was observed a few times. The chain couples TRBV12-3 or TRBV12-4 to TRBJ2-1; 9 bases are shared with TRBD2. The junction had 7 bases not matched to a gene; V was cut back by 9 bases and J by 4 bases. The CDR3 is 14 amino acids. The CDR3 sequence: CASASGRTYNEQFF. The CDR3 nucleotides read TGTGCCAGTGCGAGCGGGAGGACATACAATGAGCAGTTCTTC.

This clonotype was counted many times. V and J are TRBV6-6 and TRBJ1-5, with D perhaps TRBD1 (6 bases). Trimming left V 6 bases short and J 7 bases short, with 25 bases between. Germline assignment: CDR1 MNHNY and CDR2 SVGAGI (reference sequence). The CDR3 spans 17 residues. CDR3 sequence (DNA): TGTGCCAGCAGCCGTACTCTCTTGGGGACAATCGACCAGCCCCAGCATTTT. It is translated as CASSRTLLGTIDQPQHF.

This chain uses TRBV12-3 or TRBV12-4 with TRBJ2-1; 10 bases fit TRBD1. The CDR3 loop spans 15 amino acids. The V gene end was trimmed by 6 bases and the J gene end by 8 bases; junction bases not matched to a gene: 10. This CDR3 reads CASSPDRGRLYEQFF. CDR3 DNA sequence: TGTGCCAGCAGCCCCGACAGGGGGCGCCTCTATGAGCAGTTCTTC.

The CDR3 nucleotides read TGTGCCAGCAGCGTAGGAGGTGGGAGCGATGAGCAGTTCTTC. Translation: CASSVGGGSDEQFF. The chain uses TRBV9 and TRBJ2-1; D is possibly TRBD2 (5 bases). Per the germline V gene, CDR1 is SGDLS and CDR2 is YYNGEE. The length of the CDR3 is 14 residues. V was trimmed by 0 bases and J by 8 bases, leaving 12 bases between them.

This clonotype was found a few times. V usage is TRBV4-3 and J usage is TRBJ2-3; the D is unclear. Germline assignment: CDR1 LGHNA and CDR2 YSLEER. V was shortened by 2 bases and J by 1 base, with 7 bases between the two germline ends. The CDR3 is 14 residues long. CDR3 residues: CASSQLGRTDTQYF. The DNA of the CDR3 is TGCGCCAGCAGCCAACTTGGCCGCACAGATACGCAGTATTTT.

This clonotype was detected ten times or more. The CDR3 sequence is CASSPDPGRKIQHF. The CDR3 coding sequence is TGTGCCAGCAGTCCCGATCCGGGACGGAAGATCCAGCATTTT. The chain joins TRBV6-6 to TRBJ1-5; D perhaps matches TRBD1 (5 bases). This CDR3 is 14 amino acids long. CDR1 is MNHNY and CDR2 is SVGAGI in the germline V gene (reference sequence). Trimming left V 5 bases short and J 12 bases short, with 20 bases between.

This chain joins TRBV5-1 and TRBJ2-1; possibly TRBD2 for D (5 bases). This CDR3 spans 16 amino acids. Germline loops: CDR1 SGHRS, CDR2 YFSETQ. Trimming removed 4 bases from V and 0 bases from J, with 14 bases in between. The CDR3 bases are TGCGCCAGCAGCCCTAGGGCGGGTTACTCCTACAATGAGCAGTTCTTC. This encodes CASSPRAGYSYNEQFF.

The J gene is TRBJ1-6, the V gene TRBV7-9; D is uncertain. Germline V gene data show CDR1 as SEHNR and CDR2 as FQNEAQ (reference sequence). Trimming pared 4 bases from V and 5 bases from J, leaving 12 bases between. This CDR3 has 15 amino acids. The chain's CDR3 is CASSSVGPDNSPLHF. The DNA for the CDR3 is TGTGCCAGCAGCTCAGTCGGACCAGATAATTCACCCCTCCACTTT.

A few counts support this clonotype. The chain combines TRBV6-5 with TRBJ2-4; D is perhaps TRBD1 or TRBD2 (6 bases each). V was clipped by 4 bases and J by 0 bases, with 10 bases between them. Germline V lookup: CDR1 MNHEY, CDR2 SVGAGI. The CDR3 loop spans 15 amino acids. CDR3 residues: CASSSGGRAKNIQYF. CDR3 nucleotides: TGTGCCAGCAGTTCCGGGGGCCGAGCCAAAAACATTCAGTACTTC.

The gene calls are TRBV7-3 and TRBJ2-2; D gene ambiguous. CDR3 length: 13 amino acids. V was cut by 6 bases and J by 0 bases, with 5 bases left in between. Per germline, CDR1 SGHTA and CDR2 FQGTGA. In DNA form, the CDR3 reads TGTGCCAGCAGGCACCCGAACACCGGGGAGCTGTTTTTT. Translated: CASRHPNTGELFF.

This clonotype occurred a few times. The rearrangement links TRBV15 to TRBJ2-3, with D possibly being TRBD2 (6 bases). V was cut by 3 bases and J by 4 bases, with 8 bases left in between. CDR1 LNHNV and CDR2 YYDKDF come from the germline V gene (reference sequence). This CDR3 comprises 13 residues. The CDR3 loop reads CATSRTSPDTQYF. As DNA, the CDR3 is TGTGCCACCAGCAGGACTAGTCCAGATACGCAGTATTTT.

This clonotype was detected many times. The rearrangement joins TRBV4-3 to TRBJ2-6, with a weak D call TRBD1 (6 bases). Germline CDR1 LGHNA, CDR2 YSLEER. This CDR3 has 17 residues. Between the trimmed V and J ends, which lost 2 bases and 0 bases, there was a span of 11 bases. The CDR3 sequence is CASSQSGTTSGANVLTF. Written as DNA, the CDR3 is TGCGCCAGCAGCCAATCCGGGACAACCTCTGGGGCCAACGTCCTGACTTTC.

V and J are TRBV29-1 and TRBJ2-1; D may be TRBD1 (5 bases). Trimming left V 1 base short and J 9 bases short, with 10 bases between. This CDR3 spans 12 amino acids. Germline V gene data show CDR1 as SQVTM and CDR2 as ANQGSEA. The CDR3 is CSVEVVGREQFF. The CDR3 nucleotides read TGCAGCGTTGAAGTAGTGGGGCGTGAGCAGTTCTTC.

J is TRBJ2-7 and V is TRBV12-3 or TRBV12-4; TRBD1 matches 7 bases. V was clipped by 6 bases and J by 5 bases; unmatched bases: 10. The CDR3 runs 14 residues. The chain's CDR3 is CASRRGGAGHEQYF. CDR3 DNA: TGTGCCAGCAGACGAGGGGGCGCCGGGCACGAGCAGTACTTC.

V gene TRBV7-2 combines with J gene TRBJ2-2; 10 nucleotides align to TRBD2. V was pared by 6 bases and J by 1 base, with 5 bases of the junction left unmatched. The CDR3 extends over 16 amino acids. The germline V gene encodes CDR1 SGHTA and CDR2 FQGNSA. CDR3 sequence: CASSVAGGGNTGELFF. CDR3 DNA sequence: TGTGCCAGCAGTGTAGCGGGGGGCGGGAACACCGGGGAGCTGTTTTTT.

The V call is TRBV27, the J call TRBJ2-7; D is possibly TRBD1 (5 bases). Germline values: CDR1 MNHEY, CDR2 SMNVEV (reference sequence). V lost 4 bases and J 2 bases, leaving 27 bases between the germline ends. This CDR3 is 19 amino acids long. DNA of the CDR3: TGTGCCAGCAGTTCACCCAAACAGGTGTTGGACGGTATGGCCTACGAGCAGTACTTC. Its protein product is CASSSPKQVLDGMAYEQYF.